This TCR beta chain emerged from a study of T-cell memory formation after mild COVID-19. Per the germline V gene, CDR1 is SQVTM and CDR2 is ANQGSEA. The CDR3 spans 17 residues. V was shortened by 4 bases and J by 2 bases, with 22 bases between the two germline ends. This clonotype was detected a few times. TCRdb used MiXCR to reprocess the 5' RACE reads, holding one entry per CDR3 protein. The sample lists 300,000 to 400,000 distinct CDR3 sequences, around 15% occurring once. The sample comprised PBMCs or a T cell subset sorted from them (not recorded which). This clonotype was sampled from a man aged 18 to 29 who had mild COVID-19 (a few samples of this study predate the infection). Cell type and time point are not known. The chain carries TRBV29-1 and TRBJ2-3; D is tentatively TRBD1 or TRBD2 (6 bases each). The CDR3 region is CSVGGGSGQTTTDTQYF. The CDR3 DNA sequence: TGCAGCGTTGGGGGAGGATCGGGACAAACCACCACAGATACGCAGTATTTT.